This T cell receptor (beta chain) is from a study of OX40 agonist ivuxolimab in advanced cancers. Study background: Enrollees could have had prior anti-PD-1, anti-PD-L1 or anti-CTLA-4 therapy, which around 43% had received.

Comment on this clone: No antigen is known for it.

General study points: Expanded clones tended on average to be more numerous among CD8+ T cells than CD4+.

Clones were read by immunoSEQ multiplex PCR, and TCRdb kept only the in-frame ones, dropping some. This sample has about 71,000 clones, with about 81% found just once. Sequencing used CD4+ or CD8+ T cells sorted from blood, obtained in a trial of the OX40 agonist ivuxolimab. This receptor was identified in an adult with an advanced solid tumor such as melanoma, head and neck, liver or kidney cancer.

The CDR3 DNA is TGCGCCAGCAGCTTTAGCGGGGGTAGGCACAATGAGCAGTTCTTC. It is translated as CASSFSGGRHNEQFF. The chain is built from TRBV5-1 and TRBJ2-1; TRBD2 matches at 9 bases. This CDR3 contains 15 residues. Germline V gene sequence: CDR1 SGHRS, CDR2 YFSETQ. The ends lost 2 bases at V and 5 bases at J; junction bases unmatched: 5.